The source of this TCR beta chain is a study of blood T cells in healthy people across ages. The second PCR ran roughly 7 to 12 cycles with a sample-barcoded 5' primer and J-beta primers. Each CDR3 protein gets one entry after TCRdb re-called the 5' RACE reads with MiXCR. Seen here are 1.5 million to 2 million distinct CDR3 sequences, about 31% observed once, and the top ten hold 11%. Germline V gives CDR1 DFQATT, CDR2 SNEGSKA (reference sequence). V was trimmed by 3 bases and J by 0 bases, leaving 13 bases between them. The CDR3 totals 15 residues. This chain connects TRBV20-1 to TRBJ2-3, with D perhaps given as TRBD1 or TRBD2 (6 bases each). The source is a young woman in good health. The sequenced sample consisted of blood. CDR3 amino acids: CSARGGSTSTDTQYF. For the CDR3, the DNA is TGCAGTGCTAGGGGGGGCAGCACTAGCACAGATACGCAGTATTTT.